The rows below give T cell receptor beta chains drawn from one sample of a study of T cell repertoires in cytomegalovirus infection. Via MiXCR, TCRdb re-called the reads, giving one row per CDR3 protein. Among around 180,000 distinct CDR3 sequences, roughly 28% were seen once, and the ten largest hold 31%. The sequencing input was PBMCs. Receptors originate from a human donor in good health (CMV status not recorded). Some clones in this sample may be carry-over from other donors' samples. Both conserved end residues are part of each CDR3. Each record gives: clone size, V gene, J gene, D gene, CDR3 protein, CDR3 DNA. The D gene is left open where the match is weak. The size entry is marked missing in some rows and otherwise reads once, few, many or a size class.

size: -; V: TRBV6-2/TRBV6-3; J: TRBJ1-1; D: -; CDR3: CASSYSSPGEAFF; DNA: TGTGCCAGCAGTTACTCGAGTCCAGGTGAAGCTTTCTTT
size: -; V: TRBV12-3/TRBV12-4; J: TRBJ1-1; D: -; CDR3: CASSFSQGSWGPNTEAFF; DNA: TGTGCCAGCAGTTTCAGTCAGGGAAGTTGGGGGCCCAACACTGAAGCTTTCTTT
size: many; V: TRBV2; J: TRBJ2-2; D: -; CDR3: CASLRGLDTGELFF; DNA: TGTGCCAGCCTCCGGGGGCTGGACACCGGGGAGCTGTTTTTT
size: -; V: TRBV6-5; J: TRBJ1-1; D: -; CDR3: CASSYLGPGAWTEAFF; DNA: TGTGCCAGCAGTTACCTCGGGCCCGGGGCATGGACTGAAGCTTTCTTT
size: -; V: TRBV20-1; J: TRBJ2-2; D: -; CDR3: CSAPQPSPERAGELFF; DNA: TGCAGTGCCCCCCAACCCTCCCCCGAACGTGCCGGGGAGCTGTTTTTT
size: many; V: TRBV11-2; J: TRBJ2-2; D: -; CDR3: CASSSSGGGQGPTGELFF; DNA: TGTGCCAGCAGTTCTTCCGGGGGGGGACAGGGTCCCACCGGGGAGCTGTTTTTT
size: few; V: TRBV20-1; J: TRBJ1-1; D: -; CDR3: CSAKMEGTEAFF; DNA: TGCAGTGCTAAGATGGAGGGAACGGAAGCTTTCTTT
size: few; V: TRBV7-3; J: TRBJ2-2; D: -; CDR3: CASGPAPNTGELFF; DNA: TGTGCCAGTGGACCAGCCCCGAACACCGGGGAGCTGTTTTTT
size: few; V: TRBV12-5; J: TRBJ2-6; D: -; CDR3: CASGPPGISGANVLTF; DNA: TGTGCTAGTGGTCCCCCCGGTATCTCTGGGGCCAACGTCCTGACTTTC
size: many; V: TRBV7-2; J: TRBJ2-7; D: -; CDR3: CASSLAGNYEQYF; DNA: TGTGCCAGCAGCTTAGCAGGGAACTACGAGCAGTACTTC
size: -; V: TRBV29-1; J: TRBJ2-7; D: -; CDR3: CSVLTPETRYEQYF; DNA: TGCAGCGTTCTTACGCCAGAGACCCGATACGAGCAGTACTTC
size: -; V: TRBV29-1; J: TRBJ2-1; D: TRBD2; CDR3: CSASRGVYNEQFF; DNA: TGCAGCGCATCCCGGGGGGTCTACAATGAGCAGTTCTTC
size: -; V: TRBV7-9; J: TRBJ1-1; D: -; CDR3: CASSSIQGPVREAFF; DNA: TGTGCCAGCAGCTCAATCCAGGGACCGGTGAGAGAAGCTTTCTTT
size: few; V: TRBV9; J: TRBJ1-5; D: -; CDR3: CASSVGEGSYSNQPQHF; DNA: TGTGCCAGCAGCGTAGGAGAAGGGAGCTATAGCAATCAGCCCCAGCATTTT
size: -; V: TRBV10-2; J: TRBJ1-6; D: -; CDR3: CASSEEDPRGENSPLHF; DNA: TGCGCCAGCAGTGAAGAGGACCCAAGAGGAGAGAATTCACCCCTCCACTTT
size: -; V: TRBV7-6; J: TRBJ1-5; D: -; CDR3: CASSLGKGNQPQHF; DNA: TGTGCCAGCAGCTTAGGGAAGGGCAATCAGCCCCAGCATTTT
size: few; V: TRBV19; J: TRBJ2-3; D: -; CDR3: CASSTSVTEADTQYF; DNA: TGTGCCAGTAGTACGTCGGTGACTGAGGCAGATACGCAGTATTTT
size: -; V: TRBV20-1; J: TRBJ1-1; D: TRBD1; CDR3: CSAQSQTGGGTEAFF; DNA: TGCAGTGCTCAAAGCCAGACAGGGGGCGGCACTGAAGCTTTCTTT
size: few; V: TRBV11-2; J: TRBJ2-2; D: -; CDR3: CASSPLPPDRMRGVGELFF; DNA: TGTGCCAGCAGCCCCCTCCCCCCCGACAGGATGCGAGGAGTCGGGGAGCTGTTTTTT
size: many; V: TRBV7-9; J: TRBJ1-1; D: -; CDR3: CASSRPGAEAFF; DNA: TGTGCCAGCAGCCGCCCTGGGGCTGAAGCTTTCTTT
size: few; V: TRBV5-6; J: TRBJ1-3; D: -; CDR3: CASSLPDSGNTIYF; DNA: TGTGCCAGCAGCTTGCCCGACTCTGGAAACACCATATATTTT
size: -; V: TRBV7-4; J: TRBJ2-7; D: -; CDR3: CASTSGEPYEQYF; DNA: TGTGCCAGCACATCGGGCGAACCCTACGAGCAGTACTTC
size: -; V: TRBV4-2; J: TRBJ1-4; D: -; CDR3: CASSQVGRGDSWEKLFF; DNA: TGTGCCAGCAGCCAAGTCGGCAGGGGTGATAGTTGGGAAAAACTGTTTTTT
size: -; V: TRBV12-5; J: TRBJ2-3; D: TRBD1; CDR3: CASGQGVDTQYF; DNA: TGTGCTAGCGGACAGGGGGTAGATACGCAGTATTTT
size: -; V: TRBV6-1; J: TRBJ2-7; D: TRBD1; CDR3: CASSWTGAYEQYF; DNA: TGTGCCAGCAGTTGGACAGGTGCCTACGAGCAGTACTTC
size: few; V: TRBV2; J: TRBJ2-3; D: -; CDR3: CASTTLQADTQYF; DNA: TGTGCCAGCACTACACTCCAGGCAGATACGCAGTATTTT
size: -; V: TRBV7-2; J: TRBJ2-5; D: -; CDR3: CASSPIRRDQETQYF; DNA: TGTGCCAGCAGCCCCATTCGACGGGATCAAGAGACCCAGTACTTC
size: few; V: TRBV6-5; J: TRBJ1-2; D: -; CDR3: CASSSGAGVFNYGYTF; DNA: TGTGCCAGCAGCTCCGGTGCAGGGGTCTTCAACTATGGCTACACCTTC
size: -; V: TRBV5-1; J: TRBJ1-2; D: TRBD1; CDR3: CASSLEVAGGLYGYTF; DNA: TGCGCCAGCAGCTTGGAAGTGGCAGGGGGCCTCTATGGCTACACCTTC
size: -; V: TRBV2; J: TRBJ1-2; D: -; CDR3: CASSEARQGRGYTF; DNA: TGTGCCAGCAGTGAAGCGCGGCAGGGAAGGGGCTACACCTTC
size: -; V: TRBV7-2; J: TRBJ1-1; D: -; CDR3: CGSSLGPGNTEAFF; DNA: TGTGGCAGCAGCTTGGGTCCCGGGAACACTGAAGCTTTCTTT
size: -; V: TRBV11-1; J: TRBJ2-7; D: TRBD1; CDR3: CASSPDRGSSYEQYF; DNA: TGTGCCAGCAGCCCGGACAGGGGGAGCTCCTACGAGCAGTACTTC
size: -; V: TRBV4-3; J: TRBJ2-1; D: -; CDR3: CASSQGGTGTEQFF; DNA: TGCGCCAGCAGCCAAGGGGGAACAGGGACTGAGCAGTTCTTC
size: -; V: TRBV15; J: TRBJ2-1; D: -; CDR3: CATSREPRNEQFF; DNA: TGTGCCACCAGCAGAGAGCCCCGAAATGAGCAGTTCTTC
size: -; V: TRBV6-5; J: TRBJ2-7; D: -; CDR3: CASSYLAKNEQYF; DNA: TGTGCCAGCAGTTACTTGGCTAAGAACGAGCAGTACTTC
size: -; V: TRBV7-8; J: TRBJ1-2; D: -; CDR3: CASSSTDSPRSGYTF; DNA: TGTGCCAGCAGCTCCACGGACAGCCCAAGGAGTGGCTACACCTTC
size: -; V: TRBV12-3/TRBV12-4; J: TRBJ2-7; D: -; CDR3: CASSLDPYEQYF; DNA: TGTGCCAGCAGTTTAGACCCCTACGAGCAGTACTTC
size: -; V: TRBV12-5; J: TRBJ2-3; D: TRBD2; CDR3: CASGSTSSGSTDTQYF; DNA: TGTGCTAGTGGTTCCACCTCTAGCGGAAGCACAGATACGCAGTATTTT
size: few; V: TRBV4-1; J: TRBJ1-1; D: -; CDR3: CASSQDNGARRDTEAFF; DNA: TGCGCCAGCAGCCAAGATAATGGAGCAAGGAGGGACACTGAAGCTTTCTTT
size: -; V: TRBV6-2/TRBV6-3; J: TRBJ2-3; D: TRBD2; CDR3: CASSPLRGGRITDTQYF; DNA: TGTGCCAGCAGTCCTCTGCGGGGGGGAAGGATAACAGATACGCAGTATTTT
size: many; V: TRBV7-6; J: TRBJ2-5; D: -; CDR3: CASSLGANMGSQETQYF; DNA: TGTGCCAGCAGCTTAGGGGCCAACATGGGGTCACAAGAGACCCAGTACTTC
size: many; V: TRBV7-2; J: TRBJ2-7; D: -; CDR3: CASSLDYPPYEQYF; DNA: TGTGCCAGCAGCTTGGACTACCCACCCTACGAGCAGTACTTC
size: -; V: TRBV20-1; J: TRBJ1-1; D: -; CDR3: CSARGGDMDTEAFF; DNA: TGCAGTGCTAGGGGGGGGGATATGGACACTGAAGCTTTCTTT
size: -; V: TRBV12-3/TRBV12-4; J: TRBJ2-7; D: -; CDR3: CASSLRDEQYF; DNA: TGTGCCAGCAGTTTGCGGGACGAGCAGTACTTC
size: few; V: TRBV19; J: TRBJ2-7; D: -; CDR3: CASSPSIDGELPYEQYF; DNA: TGTGCCAGTAGTCCCTCTATAGATGGTGAACTACCTTACGAGCAGTACTTC
size: -; V: TRBV6-2/TRBV6-3; J: TRBJ1-2; D: -; CDR3: CASSYRTDYGYTF; DNA: TGTGCCAGCAGTTATCGGACAGACTATGGCTACACCTTC
size: -; V: TRBV12-3/TRBV12-4; J: TRBJ2-3; D: TRBD1; CDR3: CASTRDSPGRDTQYF; DNA: TGTGCCAGCACCAGGGACAGCCCGGGGCGGGATACGCAGTATTTT
size: -; V: TRBV2; J: TRBJ1-3; D: -; CDR3: CASGRTEFFGNTIYF; DNA: TGTGCCAGCGGCAGAACAGAGTTCTTTGGAAACACCATATATTTT
size: few; V: TRBV7-3; J: TRBJ2-7; D: TRBD1; CDR3: CASSYGTGDYEQYF; DNA: TGTGCCAGCAGCTACGGGACAGGGGACTACGAGCAGTACTTC
size: few; V: TRBV3-1; J: TRBJ1-1; D: -; CDR3: CASSQVGGTEAFF; DNA: TGTGCCAGCAGCCAAGTCGGGGGAACTGAAGCTTTCTTT
size: many; V: TRBV7-9; J: TRBJ1-1; D: TRBD1; CDR3: CASSLGGDRDTEAFF; DNA: TGTGCCAGCAGCTTAGGTGGGGACAGGGACACTGAAGCTTTCTTT
size: -; V: TRBV4-3; J: TRBJ1-5; D: -; CDR3: CASSQDWGRSNQPQHF; DNA: TGCGCCAGCAGCCAAGATTGGGGGCGAAGCAATCAGCCCCAGCATTTT
size: -; V: TRBV7-8; J: TRBJ2-7; D: TRBD2; CDR3: CASSPWRLAGGFSSYEQYF; DNA: TGTGCCAGCAGCCCCTGGAGGCTAGCGGGGGGTTTCAGCTCCTACGAGCAGTACTTC
size: -; V: TRBV5-6; J: TRBJ2-5; D: -; CDR3: CASSPGTVETQYF; DNA: TGTGCCAGCAGCCCTGGGACCGTCGAGACCCAGTACTTC
size: many; V: TRBV7-2; J: TRBJ2-1; D: -; CDR3: CASSVGPASNEQFF; DNA: TGTGCCAGCAGCGTAGGCCCCGCCTCCAATGAGCAGTTCTTC